Shown below are 17 T cell receptor beta chains from a single sample sequenced in a study of T cells in Graves' hyperthyroidism and ophthalmopathy. Using RNA transcripts as the source, TCR beta CDR3 regions were amplified. The TCR CDR3 was amplified in a first-round RT-PCR using the HTBI primer set. A single record per CDR3 protein comes from TCRdb applying MiXCR to the multiplex PCR reads. The table lists roughly 400,000 distinct CDR3 sequences, over 12% of them singletons. Specimen: blood. These receptor sequences come from a man in his fifties with Graves' ophthalmopathy.

This clonotype was seen more than once but under ten times. J is TRBJ1-1 and V is TRBV29-1; D gene unclear. CDR1 SQVTM and CDR2 ANQGSEA come from the germline V gene. Trimming cost V 4 bases and J 0 bases, with 12 bases left between them. The CDR3 loop spans 14 amino acids. The CDR3 spells CSVAPLTMNTEAFF. DNA of the CDR3: TGCAGCGTTGCCCCCTTGACAATGAACACTGAAGCTTTCTTT.

This clonotype was seen repeatedly, ten times or more. The gene calls are TRBV2 and TRBJ2-3, with TRBD1 matching 9 bases. The CDR3 spans 15 residues. Trimming cost V 7 bases and J 4 bases; bases outside gene matches: 9. The germline V gene encodes CDR1 SNHLY and CDR2 FYNNEI. In nucleotides, the CDR3 is TGTGCCAGCAACGTACCGGGACAGGGATCAGATACGCAGTATTTT. It yields the protein CASNVPGQGSDTQYF.

In its sample, this clonotype was seen a few times. The V gene is TRBV3-1, the J gene TRBJ2-3, with 11 bases matching TRBD2. This CDR3 is built from 16 residues. Germline V gives CDR1 LGHDT, CDR2 YNNKEL (reference sequence). Losses at the gene ends were 4 bases for V and 6 bases for J; bases not matched to a gene: 9. This CDR3 reads CASSRSTSGSRDTQYF. CDR3 bases: TGTGCCAGCAGCCGCTCCACTAGCGGGAGTAGGGATACGCAGTATTTT.

There are many counts of this clonotype. This chain uses TRBV20-1 with TRBJ2-3; 10 nucleotides agree with TRBD2. Germline trimming cut 4 bases from V and 4 bases from J; bases unmatched to any gene: 5. The germline V gene has CDR1 DFQATT and CDR2 SNEGSKA (reference sequence). The CDR3 spans 14 residues. In DNA form, the CDR3 reads TGCAGTGCTACTAAAGCGGGAGGGGCAGATACGCAGTATTTT. It is translated as CSATKAGGADTQYF.

This clonotype appeared a few times. The chain links TRBV25-1 to TRBJ1-6; TRBD1 matches at 8 bases. CDR1 MGHDK and CDR2 SYGVNS come from the germline V gene. CDR3 length: 15 amino acids. V was pared by 3 bases and J by 10 bases, with 8 bases of the junction left unmatched. The CDR3 DNA follows: TGTGCCAGCAGTGATTGGACAGGGAGTGGCTCACCCCTCCACTTT. It specifies CASSDWTGSGSPLHF.

This clonotype was seen a handful of times. A much bigger clone sits one base away, suggesting this may be a read error. In DNA, the CDR3 is TGCAGTTACTCGCCTACCCTCTACAATGAGCAGTTCTTC. It codes for CSYSPTLYNEQFF. The gene calls are TRBV20-1 and TRBJ2-1, with D unclear. Trimming left V 8 bases short and J 3 bases short, with 14 bases between. The germline gives CDR1 DFQATT, CDR2 SNEGSKA (reference sequence). This CDR3 is 13 amino acids long.

V and J are TRBV12-5 and TRBJ2-2, with D tentatively TRBD2 (5 bases). Germline V gene sequence: CDR1 LGHNT, CDR2 FRNRAP. V dropped 6 bases and J dropped 0 bases, with 17 bases sitting between them. The CDR3 has 17 amino acids. The CDR3 here is CASGLTRTGTNTGELFF. CDR3 bases: TGTGCTAGTGGCCTGACCCGGACTGGCACGAACACCGGGGAGCTGTTTTTT.

In this sample, this clonotype turned up a few times. The rearrangement joins TRBV20-1 to TRBJ2-1, with 10 bases lining up with TRBD2. CDR1 is DFQATT, CDR2 SNEGSKA, per germline (reference sequence). CDR3 length: 14 amino acids. The trim removed 6 bases at V and 7 bases at J, leaving 9 bases unmatched. The CDR3 nucleotides read TGCAGTGCGGGAGCGGCTAGCGGGAGTAATGAGCAGTTCTTC. Translating it yields CSAGAASGSNEQFF.

This clonotype came up many times. V gene TRBV5-1 combines with J gene TRBJ1-1; D uncertain. The CDR3 sequence is 12 residues long. Germline V lookup: CDR1 SGHRS, CDR2 YFSETQ. The germline V and J ends were trimmed by 7 bases and 4 bases, with 11 bases remaining between them. The CDR3 region has the DNA TGCGCCAGCGGGAGAGAGAGCACTGAAGCTTTCTTT. Protein sequence: CASGRESTEAFF.

This clonotype was counted only a few times. The V and J genes are TRBV28 and TRBJ1-5, with D unclear. CDR3 length equals 15 residues. Germline values: CDR1 MDHEN, CDR2 SYDVKM. Trimming pared 3 bases from V and 5 bases from J, leaving 14 bases between. The DNA of the CDR3 is TGTGCCAGCAGTTTTTTTGCAGAATCCCATCAGCCCCAGCATTTT. The encoded protein is CASSFFAESHQPQHF.

Only a few counts were recorded for this clonotype. The V call is TRBV19, the J call TRBJ1-2, with 10 nucleotides matching TRBD1. Trimming cost V 9 bases and J 8 bases; bases outside gene matches: 6. CDR1 LNHDA and CDR2 SQIVND come from the germline V gene (reference sequence). CDR3 length equals 12 residues. In DNA form, the CDR3 reads TGTGCCAGCAGGACAGGGGGTGAGGGCTACACCTTC. Residues: CASRTGGEGYTF.

This clonotype occurred a few times. The gene calls are TRBV14 and TRBJ1-1; tentatively, D is TRBD1 (6 bases). Germline lookup yields CDR1 SGHDN and CDR2 FVKESK. CDR3 size: 18 residues. V lost 2 bases and J 5 bases, leaving 24 bases between the germline ends. The chain's CDR3 is CASSQLQLKKGVRTEAFF. The CDR3 DNA reads TGTGCCAGCAGCCAACTACAACTAAAAAAGGGGGTTCGGACTGAAGCTTTCTTT.

This clonotype came up a few times. The V call is TRBV6-5, the J call TRBJ1-1; the D is unclear. CDR3 length: 17 residues. Germline V CDR1 and CDR2: MNHEY, SVGAGI. V lost 0 bases and J 1 base, leaving 15 bases between the germline ends. The CDR3 here is CASSYSRPLATNTEAFF. The DNA for the CDR3 is TGTGCCAGCAGTTACTCTCGGCCGCTTGCGACGAACACTGAAGCTTTCTTT.

This clonotype was detected only a few times. The rearrangement links TRBV5-5 to TRBJ1-2; D possibly corresponds to TRBD1 (5 bases). This CDR3 comprises 16 residues. Germline CDR1 and CDR2: SGHKS and YYEKEE (reference sequence). V lost 1 base to trimming and J lost 7 bases, with 20 bases between them. CDR3 region: CASSLSFGHRVIGYTF. The CDR3, as DNA: TGTGCCAGCAGCTTGTCTTTTGGACATAGAGTAATTGGCTACACCTTC.

This chain joins TRBV4-2 and TRBJ2-2; D is perhaps TRBD2 (6 bases). With 4 bases removed from V and 1 base from J, the gap between germline ends came to 13 bases. In germline, CDR1 is LGHNA, CDR2 YNFKEQ. The CDR3 extends over 16 amino acids. The CDR3 coding sequence is TGTGCCAGCAGCCTATCTCGGGGGTTGAACACCGGGGAGCTGTTTTTT. As protein: CASSLSRGLNTGELFF.

This clonotype was recorded many times. This chain connects TRBV7-2 to TRBJ2-3; D may be TRBD1 (6 bases). This CDR3 has 16 amino acids. Germline V lookup: CDR1 SGHTA, CDR2 FQGNSA. Trimming stripped 4 bases from V and 3 bases from J, with 17 bases between. CDR3: CASSSVTGIQTDTQYF. As DNA, the CDR3 is TGTGCCAGCAGCTCGGTAACAGGGATTCAAACAGATACGCAGTATTTT.

This clonotype appeared many times. V usage is TRBV3-1 and J usage is TRBJ2-2; perhaps TRBD2 as D (6 bases). The length of the CDR3 is 15 residues. Germline V gives CDR1 LGHDT, CDR2 YNNKEL (reference sequence). V dropped 11 bases and J dropped 3 bases, with 19 bases sitting between them. The CDR3 DNA is TGTGCCTCAAAACTTGGAGGGCCCGACACCGGGGAGCTGTTTTTT. Translation: CASKLGGPDTGELFF. Combining the CDR3 with reference TRBV3-1 and TRBJ2-2 gives the whole variable domain DTAVSQTPKYLVTQMGNDKSIKCEQNLGHDTMYWYKQDSKKFLKIMFSYNNKELIINETVPNRFSPKSPDKAHLNLHINSLELGDSAVYFCASKLGGPDTGELFFGEGSRLTVL.